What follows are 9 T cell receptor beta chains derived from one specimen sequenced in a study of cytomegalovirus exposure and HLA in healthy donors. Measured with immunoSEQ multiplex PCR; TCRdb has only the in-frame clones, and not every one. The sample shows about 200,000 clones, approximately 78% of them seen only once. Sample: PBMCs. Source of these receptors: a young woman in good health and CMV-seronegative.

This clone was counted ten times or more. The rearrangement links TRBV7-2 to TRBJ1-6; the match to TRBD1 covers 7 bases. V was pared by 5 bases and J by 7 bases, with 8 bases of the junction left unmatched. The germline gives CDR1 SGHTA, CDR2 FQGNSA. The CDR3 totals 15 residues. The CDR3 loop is CASSTRQGGNSPLHF. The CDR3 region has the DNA TGTGCCAGCAGCACTCGACAGGGCGGGAATTCACCCCTCCACTTT.

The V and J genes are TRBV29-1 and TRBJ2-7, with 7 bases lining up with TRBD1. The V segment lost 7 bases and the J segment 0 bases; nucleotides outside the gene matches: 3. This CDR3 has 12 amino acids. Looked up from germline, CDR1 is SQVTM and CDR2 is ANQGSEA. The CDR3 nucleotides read TGCAGCGCCCGACAGGGCTCCTACGAGCAGTACTTC. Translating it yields CSARQGSYEQYF.

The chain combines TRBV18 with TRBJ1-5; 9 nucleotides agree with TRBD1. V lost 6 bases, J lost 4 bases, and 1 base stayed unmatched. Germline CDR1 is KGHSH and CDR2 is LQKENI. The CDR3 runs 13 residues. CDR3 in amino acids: CASSGQGNQPQHF. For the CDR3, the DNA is TGTGCCAGCTCGGGACAGGGAAATCAGCCCCAGCATTTT.

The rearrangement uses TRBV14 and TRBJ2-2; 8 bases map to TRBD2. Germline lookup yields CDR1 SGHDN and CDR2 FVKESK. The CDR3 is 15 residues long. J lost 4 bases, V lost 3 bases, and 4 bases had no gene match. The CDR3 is CASSQSGTSTGELFF. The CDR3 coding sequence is TGTGCCAGCAGCCAGTCCGGGACTAGCACCGGGGAGCTGTTTTTT. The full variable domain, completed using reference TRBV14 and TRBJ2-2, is EAGVTQFPSHSVIEKGQTVTLRCDPISGHDNLYWYRRVMGKEIKFLLHFVKESKQDESGMPNNRFLAERTGGTYSTLKVQPAELEDSGVYFCASSQSGTSTGELFFGEGSRLTVL.

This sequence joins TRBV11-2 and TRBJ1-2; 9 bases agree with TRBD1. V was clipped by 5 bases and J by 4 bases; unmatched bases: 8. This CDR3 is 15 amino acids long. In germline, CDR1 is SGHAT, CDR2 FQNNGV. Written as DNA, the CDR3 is TGTGCCAGCAGCCGGACAGGGGCGGTGCTCTATGGCTACACCTTC. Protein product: CASSRTGAVLYGYTF. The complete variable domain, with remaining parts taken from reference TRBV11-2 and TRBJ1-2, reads EAGVAQSPRYKIIEKRQSVAFWCNPISGHATLYWYQQILGQGPKLLIQFQNNGVVDDSQLPKDRFSAERLKGVDSTLKIQPAKLEDSAVYLCASSRTGAVLYGYTFGSGTRLTVV.

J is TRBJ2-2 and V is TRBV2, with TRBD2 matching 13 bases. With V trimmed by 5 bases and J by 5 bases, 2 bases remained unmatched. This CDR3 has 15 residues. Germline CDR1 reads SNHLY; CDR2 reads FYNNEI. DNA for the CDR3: TGTGCCAGCAGTTCGACTAGCGGGAGGACCGGGGAGCTGTTTTTT. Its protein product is CASSSTSGRTGELFF.

The CDR3 protein is CASSLSGLAPNEQFF. CDR3 nucleotide sequence: TGTGCCAGCAGCTTGTCGGGACTAGCGCCTAATGAGCAGTTCTTC. The V call is TRBV5-6, the J call TRBJ2-1; 10 bases line up with TRBD2. V trimming: 1 base; J trimming: 7 bases; junction bases outside the gene matches: 5. Germline V gives CDR1 SGHDT, CDR2 YYEEEE. The CDR3 contains 15 residues.

This chain's CDR3 is CASSQPASGKETQYF. Written as DNA, the CDR3 is TGTGCCAGCAGCCAACCCGCTAGCGGGAAAGAGACCCAGTACTTC. The gene calls are TRBV11-2 and TRBJ2-5; 9 positions agree with TRBD2. The CDR3 is made up of 15 amino acids. Germline-derived CDR1 and CDR2 are SGHAT and FQNNGV. After removal of 5 bases from V and 3 bases from J, the junction contained 7 bases not matched to a gene.

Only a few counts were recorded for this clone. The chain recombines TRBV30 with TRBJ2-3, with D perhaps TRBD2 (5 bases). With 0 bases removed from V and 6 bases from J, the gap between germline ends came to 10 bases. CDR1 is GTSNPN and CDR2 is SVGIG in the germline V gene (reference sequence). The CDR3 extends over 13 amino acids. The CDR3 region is CAWSVRGRDTQYF. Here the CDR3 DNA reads TGTGCCTGGAGTGTACGAGGGCGGGATACGCAGTATTTT.